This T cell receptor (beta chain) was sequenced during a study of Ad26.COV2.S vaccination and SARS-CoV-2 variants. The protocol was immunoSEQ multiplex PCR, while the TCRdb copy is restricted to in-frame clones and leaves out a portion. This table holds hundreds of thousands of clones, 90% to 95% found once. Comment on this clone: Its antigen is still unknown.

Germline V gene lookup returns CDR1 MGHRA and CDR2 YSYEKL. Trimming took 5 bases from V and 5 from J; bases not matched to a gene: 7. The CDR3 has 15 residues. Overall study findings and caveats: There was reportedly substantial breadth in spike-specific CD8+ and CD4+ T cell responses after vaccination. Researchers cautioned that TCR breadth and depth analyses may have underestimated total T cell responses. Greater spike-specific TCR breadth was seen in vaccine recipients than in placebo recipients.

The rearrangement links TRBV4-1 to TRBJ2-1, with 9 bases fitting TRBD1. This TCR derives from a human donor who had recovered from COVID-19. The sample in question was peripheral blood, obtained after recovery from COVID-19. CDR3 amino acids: CASSARDRAHNEQFF. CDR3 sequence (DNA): TGCGCCAGCAGCGCCCGGGACAGGGCTCACAATGAGCAGTTCTTC.